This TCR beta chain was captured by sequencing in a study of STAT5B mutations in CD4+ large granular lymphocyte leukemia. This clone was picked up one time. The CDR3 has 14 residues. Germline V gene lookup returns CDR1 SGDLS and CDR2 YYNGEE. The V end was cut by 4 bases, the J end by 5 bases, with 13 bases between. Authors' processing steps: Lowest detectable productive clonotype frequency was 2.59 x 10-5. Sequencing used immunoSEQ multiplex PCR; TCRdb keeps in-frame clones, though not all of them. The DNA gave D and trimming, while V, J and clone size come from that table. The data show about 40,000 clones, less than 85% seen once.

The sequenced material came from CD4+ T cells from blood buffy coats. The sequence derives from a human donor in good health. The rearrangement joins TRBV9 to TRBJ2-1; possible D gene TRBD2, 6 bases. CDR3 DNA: TGTGCCAGCAGCCCGGGGAGGAGAGACAATGAGCAGTTCTTC. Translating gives CASSPGRRDNEQFF.